These 20 T cell receptor beta chains originate from one sample sequenced in a study of blood T cell repertoires in COVID-19. This table comes from immunoSEQ multiplex PCR, and its TCRdb copy is limited to in-frame clones, with some not included. In the table there are about 250,000 clones, roughly 80% of which are singletons. Sequencing was done on a sample of peripheral blood. These receptors all come from a woman between 65 and 79 years old with acute or convalescent COVID-19.

The chain uses TRBV6-5 and TRBJ1-1; 7 nucleotides agree with TRBD1. This CDR3 is 14 amino acids long. CDR1 and CDR2 (germline): MNHEY, SVGAGI. J gave up 8 bases and V 5 bases, and 11 bases lay outside the gene matches. The CDR3 nucleotides are TGTGCCAGCAGTCGACCGGGACAGCGGAACGAAGCTTTCTTT. As protein: CASSRPGQRNEAFF.

With respect to this clone: At one boundary the junction diverges from the germline segment, which might be a read error. V and J are TRBV7-7 and TRBJ2-6, with 7 bases that match TRBD1. The CDR3 length is 16 residues. The germline gives CDR1 SSHAT, CDR2 FNYEAQ (reference sequence). CDR3 loop: CASSLTGYAGANVLTF. In DNA form, the CDR3 reads TGTGCTAGCAGCTTGACAGGGTACGCTGGGGCCAACGTCCTGACTTTC.

This clone came up once. V gene TRBV15 combines with J gene TRBJ1-4; no clear D. The germline V gene encodes CDR1 LNHNV and CDR2 YYDKDF (reference sequence). The V and J ends lost 3 bases and 0 bases respectively, with 8 bases between them. The CDR3 has 15 amino acids. CDR3 DNA: TGTGCCACCAGCAGCGGGTGGGCAACTAATGAAAAACTGTTTTTT. Protein: CATSSGWATNEKLFF.

This CDR3 reads CASSLASGVWETQYF. The CDR3 nucleotides read TGCGCCAGCAGCTTGGCTAGCGGGGTATGGGAGACCCAGTACTTC. This chain links TRBV5-1 with TRBJ2-5; TRBD2 matches at 9 bases. Germline V CDR1 and CDR2: SGHRS, YFSETQ. CDR3 length equals 15 residues. Losses at the gene ends were 0 bases for V and 5 bases for J; bases not matched to a gene: 5.

The genes are TRBV7-2 and TRBJ1-1; perhaps TRBD1 as D (5 bases). CDR3 length: 13 amino acids. V dropped 5 bases and J dropped 0 bases, with 7 bases sitting between them. In germline, CDR1 is SGHTA, CDR2 FQGNSA. The CDR3 sequence: CASSRGLNTEAFF. Written as DNA, the CDR3 is TGTGCCAGCAGCAGGGGATTGAACACTGAAGCTTTCTTT. Full variable domain (outside the CDR3, taken from reference TRBV7-2 and TRBJ1-1): GAGVSQSPSNKVTEKGKDVELRCDPISGHTALYWYRQSLGQGLEFLIYFQGNSAPDKSGLPSDRFSAERTGGSVSTLTIQRTQQEDSAVYLCASSRGLNTEAFFGQGTRLTVV.

This rearrangement joins TRBV7-2 to TRBJ2-4; D not certain. Germline V gives CDR1 SGHTA, CDR2 FQGNSA. The CDR3 has 16 residues. Trimming pared 5 bases from V and 3 bases from J, leaving 17 bases between. CDR3 amino acids: CASSPHPGRDKNIQYF. In nucleotides, the CDR3 is TGTGCCAGCAGCCCCCACCCGGGTCGCGACAAAAACATTCAGTACTTC. Full variable domain (rest looked up from reference TRBV7-2 and TRBJ2-4): GAGVSQSPSNKVTEKGKDVELRCDPISGHTALYWYRQSLGQGLEFLIYFQGNSAPDKSGLPSDRFSAERTGGSVSTLTIQRTQQEDSAVYLCASSPHPGRDKNIQYFGAGTRLSVL.

The J gene is TRBJ1-1, the V gene TRBV4-2; D might be TRBD1 (6 bases). The V end was cut by 8 bases, the J end by 1 base, with 14 bases between. Germline loops: CDR1 LGHNA, CDR2 YNFKEQ. The CDR3 sequence is 14 residues long. CDR3 amino acids: CASAGDTENTEAFF. In DNA form, the CDR3 reads TGTGCCAGCGCCGGGGACACCGAGAACACTGAAGCTTTCTTT.

The V and J genes are TRBV30 and TRBJ1-1, with TRBD1 matching 8 bases. V lost 2 bases and J lost 6; bases outside the gene matches: 8. This CDR3 region has 14 residues. Germline CDR1 and CDR2: GTSNPN and SVGIG (reference sequence). The CDR3 spells CAWSIRGRIPEAFF. In DNA, the CDR3 is TGTGCCTGGAGTATCAGGGGGCGTATCCCTGAAGCTTTCTTT. The full variable domain, its missing parts supplied by reference TRBV30 and TRBJ1-1, is SQTIHQWPATLVQPVGSPLSLECTVEGTSNPNLYWYRQAAGRGLQLLFYSVGIGQISSEVPQNLSASRPQDRQFILSSKKLLLSDSGFYLCAWSIRGRIPEAFFGQGTRLTVV.

The V and J genes are TRBV19 and TRBJ1-1, with D perhaps matching TRBD1 (5 bases). CDR1 LNHDA and CDR2 SQIVND come from the germline V gene (reference sequence). The CDR3 covers 14 residues. V gave up 4 bases and J gave up 0 bases, with 9 bases separating them. CDR3 residues: CASSKTALNTEAFF. Here the CDR3 DNA reads TGTGCCAGTAGTAAGACAGCCCTGAACACTGAAGCTTTCTTT. The whole variable domain, filled in from reference TRBV19 and TRBJ1-1, reads DGGITQSPKYLFRKEGQNVTLSCEQNLNHDAMYWYRQDPGQGLRLIYYSQIVNDFQKGDIAEGYSVSREKKESFPLTVTSAQKNPTAFYLCASSKTALNTEAFFGQGTRLTVV.

CDR3 coding DNA: TGTGCCAGCAGTTGGACAGGGAGCAATGGCTACACCTTC. Translating gives CASSWTGSNGYTF. The chain carries TRBV28 and TRBJ1-2, with 8 bases fitting TRBD1. The ends lost 4 bases at V and 6 bases at J; junction bases unmatched: 4. Germline-derived CDR1 and CDR2 are MDHEN and SYDVKM. The CDR3 length is 13 residues.

V usage is TRBV15 and J usage is TRBJ1-1; D is uncertain. This CDR3 spans 13 amino acids. Looked up from germline, CDR1 is LNHNV and CDR2 is YYDKDF (reference sequence). V dropped 4 bases and J dropped 3 bases, with 9 bases sitting between them. The CDR3 loop reads CATSTRGDTEAFF. The CDR3 coding sequence is TGTGCCACCAGCACTCGGGGAGACACTGAAGCTTTCTTT.

The V gene is TRBV7-9, the J gene TRBJ2-6; a weak D match, TRBD1 (5 bases). Germline loops: CDR1 SEHNR, CDR2 FQNEAQ (reference sequence). V lost 0 bases to trimming and J lost 0 bases, with 12 bases between them. CDR3 length equals 18 residues. CDR3 amino acids: CASSLATDLNSGANVLTF. The CDR3 nucleotides read TGTGCCAGCAGCTTAGCGACAGACCTCAACTCTGGGGCCAACGTCCTGACTTTC.

The chain couples TRBV6-2 or TRBV6-3 to TRBJ2-5; TRBD2 matches at 12 bases. The CDR3 extends over 16 amino acids. V dropped 2 bases and J dropped 5; count of bases not matched to a gene: 6. Per the germline V gene, CDR1 is MNHEY and CDR2 is SVGEGT. The CDR3 loop reads CASSYGLAGGPETQYF. In nucleotides, the CDR3 is TGTGCCAGCAGTTACGGCCTAGCGGGGGGGCCCGAGACCCAGTACTTC.

The gene calls are TRBV28 and TRBJ1-5; TRBD1 aligns across 7 bases. Germline lookup yields CDR1 MDHEN and CDR2 SYDVKM. CDR3 length: 17 residues. With V trimmed by 6 bases and J by 0 bases, 11 bases remained unmatched. The DNA for the CDR3 is TGTGCCAGCAGGCCATCGACAGGGCATTATAGCAATCAGCCCCAGCATTTT. Translating gives CASRPSTGHYSNQPQHF.

The chain recombines TRBV5-1 with TRBJ1-2, with 7 bases identical to TRBD1. Germline CDR1 SGHRS, CDR2 YFSETQ. CDR3 size: 15 residues. The J segment lost 4 bases and the V segment lost 1 base, leaving 7 bases of the junction unmatched. The CDR3 protein is CASSLTGARIYGYTF. The CDR3 region has the DNA TGCGCCAGCAGCTTGACAGGGGCACGGATCTATGGCTACACCTTC.

The chain uses TRBV18 and TRBJ2-3, with 7 bases identical to TRBD2. This CDR3 is built from 13 residues. J was trimmed by 5 bases and V by 3 bases; bases with no gene match: 2. Germline-derived CDR1 and CDR2 are KGHSH and LQKENI. The DNA of the CDR3 is TGTGCCAGCTCACCGGGGGGGAAAGATACGCAGTATTTT. Translating gives CASSPGGKDTQYF. Complete variable domain (other parts from reference TRBV18 and TRBJ2-3): NAGVMQNPRHLVRRRGQEARLRCSPMKGHSHVYWYRQLPEEGLKFMVYLQKENIIDESGMPKERFSAEFPKEGPSILRIQQVVRGDSAAYFCASSPGGKDTQYFGPGTRLTVL.

The chain has TRBV6-2 or TRBV6-3 and TRBJ1-6; 9 nucleotides agree with TRBD1. Germline V CDR1 and CDR2: MNHEY, SVGEGT. Trimming cost V 4 bases and J 10 bases; bases outside gene matches: 5. This CDR3 spans 14 amino acids. The DNA of the CDR3 is TGTGCCAGCAGTTTGGACAGGGGAGTCTCACCCCTCCACTTT. It yields the protein CASSLDRGVSPLHF.

The chain employs TRBV7-2 and TRBJ1-6; 7 positions agree with TRBD1. Germline V gene data show CDR1 as SGHTA and CDR2 as FQGNSA. This CDR3 has 15 residues. V was clipped by 0 bases and J by 5 bases; unmatched bases: 1. CDR3 amino acids: CASSLAGTDNSPLHF. The CDR3 region has the DNA TGTGCCAGCAGCTTAGCTGGGACAGATAATTCACCCCTCCACTTT.

The rearrangement links TRBV12-3 or TRBV12-4 to TRBJ1-1; 8 nucleotides line up with TRBD1. J lost 5 bases, V lost 6 bases, and 5 bases had no gene match. The CDR3 has 13 amino acids. This CDR3 is CASRQGGVTEAFF. CDR3 in DNA: TGTGCCAGCAGACAGGGGGGTGTGACTGAAGCTTTCTTT.

In this sample, this clone turned up a few times. The rearrangement links TRBV28 to TRBJ1-6; TRBD1 might be the D (6 bases). The V gene lost 6 bases and the J gene lost 8 bases, with 20 bases spanning the gap. Germline CDR1 reads MDHEN; CDR2 reads SYDVKM. CDR3 length equals 16 residues. In nucleotides, the CDR3 is TGTGCCAGCAGAGAAGGCTCGGGACAAAGGGATTCACCCCTCCACTTT. Encoded protein: CASREGSGQRDSPLHF.